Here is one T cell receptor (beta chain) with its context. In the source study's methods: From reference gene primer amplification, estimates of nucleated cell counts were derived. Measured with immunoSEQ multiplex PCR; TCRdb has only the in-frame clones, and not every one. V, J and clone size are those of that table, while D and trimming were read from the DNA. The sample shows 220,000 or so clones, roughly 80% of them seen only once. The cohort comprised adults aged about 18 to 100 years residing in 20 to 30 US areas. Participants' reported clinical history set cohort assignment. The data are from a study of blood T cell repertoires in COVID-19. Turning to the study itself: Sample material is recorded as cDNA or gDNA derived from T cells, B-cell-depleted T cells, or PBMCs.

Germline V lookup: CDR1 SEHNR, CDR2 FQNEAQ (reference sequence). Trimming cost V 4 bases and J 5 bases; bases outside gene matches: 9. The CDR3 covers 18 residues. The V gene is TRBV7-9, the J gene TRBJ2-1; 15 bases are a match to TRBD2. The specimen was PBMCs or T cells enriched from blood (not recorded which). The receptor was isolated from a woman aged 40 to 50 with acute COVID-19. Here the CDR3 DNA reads TGTGCCAGCAGCTCACCGGGACTAGCGGGAGGCCTCGACAATGAGCAGTTCTTC. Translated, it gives CASSSPGLAGGLDNEQFF. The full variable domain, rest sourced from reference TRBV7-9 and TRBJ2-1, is DTGVSQNPRHKITKRGQNVTFRCDPISEHNRLYWYRQTLGQGPEFLTYFQNEAQLEKSRLLSDRFSAERPKGSFSTLEIQRTEQGDSAMYLCASSSPGLAGGLDNEQFFGPGTRLTVL.